The sequence of this T cell receptor (beta chain) was determined in a study of control samples from healthy donors and cancer patients. The sample holds one count of this clone. Data came from immunoSEQ multiplex PCR; TCRdb stores just in-frame clones and leaves some out. The sample consists of about 51,000 clones, around 90% of them appearing once. The CDR3 loop spans 17 amino acids. Per the germline V gene, CDR1 is KGHDR and CDR2 is SFDVKD. V was clipped by 0 bases and J by 1 base; unmatched bases: 0. The sample was PBMCs. The receptor's source is a man in his forties with colorectal cancer. The chain combines TRBV24-1 with TRBJ2-2, with 11 bases matching TRBD2. The CDR3 DNA reads TGTGCCACCAGTGATTTGGGGACTAGCGGGAACACCGGGGAGCTGTTTTTT. Its protein product is CATSDLGTSGNTGELFF.